Listed below are T cell receptor beta chains from one sample, sequenced in a study of cytomegalovirus exposure and HLA in healthy donors. Produced via immunoSEQ multiplex PCR; TCRdb's table is partial and in-frame only. The sample includes under 200,000 clones, around 81% of them seen just once. Material: PBMCs. These receptor sequences come from a man aged 30 to 39 in good health and CMV-seronegative. CDR3s include the opening cysteine and the closing phenylalanine or tryptophan. Fields, in order: V gene, J gene, CDR3 protein.

v_call: TRBV6-5
j_call: TRBJ2-7
cdr3_aa: CASSYYADSYEQYF

v_call: TRBV6-4
j_call: TRBJ2-3
cdr3_aa: CASSRGHDTDTQYF

v_call: TRBV10-3
j_call: TRBJ2-2
cdr3_aa: CAISAGDYKNTGELFF

v_call: TRBV5-1
j_call: TRBJ2-7
cdr3_aa: CASSSTPGLGAYEQYF

v_call: TRBV6-5
j_call: TRBJ1-1
cdr3_aa: CASTPPGGVREAFF

v_call: TRBV5-1
j_call: TRBJ2-1
cdr3_aa: CASSLAQLGRDFSNEQFF

v_call: TRBV11-2
j_call: TRBJ2-5
cdr3_aa: CASSLDPLAGGETQYF

v_call: TRBV7-9
j_call: TRBJ2-5
cdr3_aa: CASSDYWTVSQETQYF

v_call: TRBV28
j_call: TRBJ2-2
cdr3_aa: CASSRGGTGELFF

v_call: TRBV2
j_call: TRBJ2-7
cdr3_aa: CASKWTSGSDEQYF

v_call: TRBV11-2
j_call: TRBJ1-1
cdr3_aa: CASSLLQTEAFF

v_call: TRBV11-1
j_call: TRBJ2-2
cdr3_aa: CASSAGLAVTTGELFF

v_call: TRBV28
j_call: TRBJ2-5
cdr3_aa: CASSPMWRPQETQYF

v_call: TRBV4-1
j_call: TRBJ1-4
cdr3_aa: CASSQVGGGINEKLFF

v_call: TRBV10-3
j_call: TRBJ1-5
cdr3_aa: CAISELDNQPQHF

v_call: TRBV9
j_call: TRBJ2-3
cdr3_aa: CASSVRQVSDTQYF

v_call: TRBV30
j_call: TRBJ1-6
cdr3_aa: CAWSRGPGGVQSSPLHF

v_call: TRBV11-2
j_call: TRBJ2-5
cdr3_aa: CASSSQTTTGVGTQYF

v_call: TRBV7-3
j_call: TRBJ2-6
cdr3_aa: CASTVGEFNSGANVLTF

v_call: TRBV5-6
j_call: TRBJ2-1
cdr3_aa: CASSLAELAGGSYNEQFF

v_call: TRBV5-1
j_call: TRBJ2-5
cdr3_aa: CASSLGHRVQETQYF

v_call: TRBV19
j_call: TRBJ1-1
cdr3_aa: CASSMRGTGVTEAFF

v_call: TRBV19
j_call: TRBJ2-3
cdr3_aa: CASSVSAGDTQYF

v_call: TRBV18
j_call: TRBJ2-5
cdr3_aa: CASSPLGQGYQETQYF

v_call: TRBV2
j_call: TRBJ1-4
cdr3_aa: CASKGGRGQANEKLFF

v_call: TRBV29-1
j_call: TRBJ2-3
cdr3_aa: CSVVSFQAGATDTQYF

v_call: TRBV27
j_call: TRBJ1-6
cdr3_aa: CASSRGSYNSPLHF

v_call: TRBV5-1
j_call: TRBJ2-6
cdr3_aa: CASSLEGQGSGANVLTF

v_call: TRBV29-1
j_call: TRBJ2-1
cdr3_aa: CSVPGGPGGVLVDEQFF

v_call: TRBV30
j_call: TRBJ2-1
cdr3_aa: CAWFNLDIKNYNEQFF

v_call: TRBV19
j_call: TRBJ1-5
cdr3_aa: CASSKLYSNQPQHF

v_call: TRBV11-2
j_call: TRBJ1-1
cdr3_aa: CASSLSLSLNTEAFF

v_call: TRBV29-1
j_call: TRBJ1-2
cdr3_aa: CSGTTGNGYTF

v_call: TRBV28
j_call: TRBJ1-5
cdr3_aa: CASRRQVSNQPQHF

v_call: TRBV29-1
j_call: TRBJ2-4
cdr3_aa: CSVERTERSKNIQYF

v_call: TRBV5-4
j_call: TRBJ2-5
cdr3_aa: CASSLASLAGGQETQYF

v_call: TRBV19
j_call: TRBJ1-2
cdr3_aa: CASSINGQGANGYTF

v_call: TRBV28
j_call: TRBJ2-7
cdr3_aa: CASRSGSSYEQYF

v_call: TRBV19
j_call: TRBJ1-1
cdr3_aa: CASSTPRGMYNTEAFF

v_call: TRBV5-1
j_call: TRBJ1-2
cdr3_aa: CASSGTGEAYGYTF

v_call: TRBV27
j_call: TRBJ1-5
cdr3_aa: CASSLGGTGSFAQPQHF

v_call: TRBV6-6
j_call: TRBJ2-7
cdr3_aa: CATREGEQYF

v_call: TRBV5-1
j_call: TRBJ2-3
cdr3_aa: CASSQTPKRLAGADTQYF